Listed below are T cell receptor beta chains from one sample, sequenced in a study of blood T cells in healthy people across ages. TCRdb analysed the 5' RACE reads with MiXCR anew, one entry per CDR3 protein. Here the sample spans 710,000 or so distinct CDR3 sequences, less than 40% being singletons. The specimen sequenced was blood. The source of these receptors is a woman older than 75 in good health. Both conserved end residues are part of each CDR3. A D gene is named only where the DNA matches it firmly. Some rows mark clone size as missing; the rest say once, few, many or name a class of expanded clone.

>-|-|TRBV20-1|TRBJ2-7
CSAPDTRTKTYEQYF
TGCAGTGCTCCCGATACTCGGACCAAAACCTACGAGCAGTACTTC
>many|-|TRBV15|TRBJ2-7
CATSRDLGEQYF
TGTGCCACCAGCAGAGATCTCGGCGAGCAGTACTTC
>many|-|TRBV5-1|TRBJ1-5
CASSFGGGGQPQHF
TGCGCCAGCAGCTTTGGCGGGGGGGGTCAGCCCCAGCATTTT
>-|TRBD1|TRBV5-1|TRBJ1-6
CASSWDRGDSPLHF
TGCGCCAGCAGCTGGGACAGGGGAGACTCACCCCTCCACTTT
>many|-|TRBV15|TRBJ2-7
CATSRDRTGGSRYF
TGTGCCACCAGCAGAGATAGGACTGGAGGAAGTCGGTACTTC
>many|-|TRBV30|TRBJ2-3
CAWSRGGPQYF
TGTGCCTGGAGTAGGGGCGGCCCGCAGTATTTT
>few|-|TRBV19|TRBJ1-2
CASSIGGGDNYGYTF
TGTGCCAGTAGTATCGGAGGGGGAGATAACTATGGCTACACCTTC
>few|-|TRBV6-2/TRBV6-3|TRBJ1-6
CASRTAGNNSPLHF
TGTGCCAGCAGAACCGCTGGTAATAATTCACCCCTCCACTTT
>-|TRBD1|TRBV28|TRBJ2-3
CASRWGQGKTDTQYF
TGTGCCAGCAGGTGGGGACAGGGCAAGACAGATACGCAGTATTTT
>many|TRBD1|TRBV5-1|TRBJ1-5
CASSITGALDQPQHF
TGCGCCAGCAGCATCACAGGGGCCCTGGATCAGCCCCAGCATTTT
>once|-|TRBV6-2/TRBV6-3|TRBJ2-7
CASSLVRAVSLIYEQYF
TGTGCCAGCAGTTTGGTGAGGGCAGTCAGCCTGATTTACGAGCAGTACTTC
>-|-|TRBV7-8|TRBJ2-5
CISSQVAQETQYF
TGTATCAGCAGTCAGGTCGCCCAAGAGACCCAGTACTTC
>-|-|TRBV5-1|TRBJ2-3
CASSVSPSGPDTQYF
TGCGCCAGCAGCGTTAGCCCCTCTGGGCCAGATACGCAGTATTTT
>many|-|TRBV20-1|TRBJ1-1
CSARVGSGSMNTEAFF
TGCAGTGCTAGAGTAGGGTCAGGGAGTATGAACACTGAAGCTTTCTTT
>many|TRBD1|TRBV20-1|TRBJ2-1
CSARGLTGSSYNEQFF
TGCAGTGCTAGAGGTTTGACAGGGAGCTCCTACAATGAGCAGTTCTTC
>many|TRBD2|TRBV3-1|TRBJ2-3
CASSPRLAKTDTQYF
TGTGCCAGCAGCCCCCGACTAGCAAAGACAGATACGCAGTATTTT
>-|-|TRBV5-1|TRBJ1-2
CAGSSRQNLYGYTF
TGCGCCGGCAGCTCACGACAGAACCTCTATGGCTACACCTTC
>-|-|TRBV5-4|TRBJ1-4
CASSLKATNEKLFF
TGTGCCAGCAGCTTGAAGGCAACTAATGAAAAACTGTTTTTT
>few|-|TRBV9|TRBJ2-3
CAGSVETDTQYF
TGTGCCGGCAGCGTAGAGACAGATACGCAGTATTTT
>few|-|TRBV20-1|TRBJ2-5
CRANGGGETQYF
TGCAGGGCTAATGGAGGGGGTGAGACCCAGTACTTC
>few|-|TRBV4-2|TRBJ2-1
CASSLDGYNEQFF
TGTGCCAGCAGCCTCGACGGTTACAATGAGCAGTTCTTC
>many|-|TRBV5-1|TRBJ2-3
CASSLGGRASTDTQYF
TGCGCCAGCAGCTTGGGTGGCAGGGCGAGCACAGATACGCAGTATTTT
>-|-|TRBV6-1|TRBJ1-2
CASSEAGVVYGYTF
TGTGCCAGCAGTGAAGCAGGGGTGGTCTATGGCTACACCTTC
>many|-|TRBV12-3/TRBV12-4|TRBJ2-1
CASSPRWDNEQFF
TGTGCCAGCAGCCCCCGGTGGGACAATGAGCAGTTCTTC
>few|-|TRBV7-9|TRBJ1-1
CASSSTDQMNTEAFF
TGTGCCAGCAGCTCCACGGACCAAATGAACACTGAAGCTTTCTTT
>-|TRBD1|TRBV11-2|TRBJ2-7
CASGLWGRQGNLLQVSYEQYF
TGTGCCAGCGGCTTATGGGGCCGACAGGGCAACCTCCTCCAAGTTTCCTACGAGCAGTACTTC
>many|-|TRBV29-1|TRBJ2-1
CSVGDYRRANEQFF
TGCAGCGTTGGAGATTACAGGAGGGCGAATGAGCAGTTCTTC
>-|-|TRBV19|TRBJ1-5
CASSIAHRNQPQHF
TGTGCCAGTAGTATCGCCCACAGGAATCAGCCCCAGCATTTT
>few|TRBD1|TRBV9|TRBJ2-3
CASSPYSGQSTDTQYF
TGTGCCAGCAGCCCCTACTCGGGACAGAGCACAGATACGCAGTATTTT
>many|-|TRBV7-2|TRBJ1-5
CASSRGGPRPQHF
TGTGCCAGCAGCCGGGGGGGGCCCAGGCCCCAGCATTTT
>-|TRBD1|TRBV20-1|TRBJ1-3
CSAWDRGRPGNTIYF
TGCAGTGCATGGGACAGGGGGCGTCCTGGAAACACCATATATTTT
>many|-|TRBV7-3|TRBJ2-3
CASSPGSYGTDTQYF
TGTGCCAGCAGCCCGGGGTCCTACGGCACAGATACGCAGTATTTT
>many|TRBD1|TRBV20-1|TRBJ1-2
CSARKTGEHGYTF
TGCAGTGCTAGAAAAACAGGGGAGCATGGCTACACCTTC
>-|TRBD2|TRBV5-1|TRBJ2-1
CASSLSGRADYNEQFF
TGCGCCAGCAGCCTTAGCGGGAGGGCCGACTACAATGAGCAGTTCTTC
>many|-|TRBV5-1|TRBJ1-2
CASSLGKGGYGYTF
TGCGCCAGCAGCTTGGGAAAGGGAGGCTATGGCTACACCTTC
>many|TRBD2|TRBV27|TRBJ2-7
CASSLTSGESEQYF
TGTGCCAGCAGTTTGACTAGCGGGGAGAGCGAGCAGTACTTC
>few|-|TRBV11-2|TRBJ1-1
CASSLGYEAFF
TGTGCCAGCAGCTTGGGGTATGAAGCTTTCTTT
>-|-|TRBV29-1|TRBJ1-2
CSVEEQGDYYGYTF
TGCAGCGTTGAAGAACAGGGAGACTACTATGGCTACACCTTC